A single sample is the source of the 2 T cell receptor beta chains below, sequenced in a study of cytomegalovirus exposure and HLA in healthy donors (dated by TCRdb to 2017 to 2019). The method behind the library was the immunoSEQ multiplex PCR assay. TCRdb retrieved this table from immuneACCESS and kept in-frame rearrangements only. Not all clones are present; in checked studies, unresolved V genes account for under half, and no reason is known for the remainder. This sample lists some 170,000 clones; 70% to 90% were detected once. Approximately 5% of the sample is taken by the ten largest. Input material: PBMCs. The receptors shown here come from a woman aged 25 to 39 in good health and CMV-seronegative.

CDR3 nucleotides: TGCGCCAGCAGCTTGTGGGAGCCGAACACTGAAGCTTTCTTT. Its protein is CASSLWEPNTEAFF. The rearrangement joins TRBV5-1 to TRBJ1-1; D gene uncertain. V shed 1 base and J shed 1 base, with 8 bases lying between them. CDR3 size: 14 residues. The germline CDR1 and CDR2 sequences are SGHRS and YFSETQ.

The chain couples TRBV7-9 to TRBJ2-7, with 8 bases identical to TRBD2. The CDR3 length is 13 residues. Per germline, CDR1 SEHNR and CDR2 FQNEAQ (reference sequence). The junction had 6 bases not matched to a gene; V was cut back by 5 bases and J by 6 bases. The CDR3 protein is CASSPSGGAEQYF. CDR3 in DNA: TGTGCCAGCAGCCCTTCGGGGGGGGCCGAGCAGTACTTC.